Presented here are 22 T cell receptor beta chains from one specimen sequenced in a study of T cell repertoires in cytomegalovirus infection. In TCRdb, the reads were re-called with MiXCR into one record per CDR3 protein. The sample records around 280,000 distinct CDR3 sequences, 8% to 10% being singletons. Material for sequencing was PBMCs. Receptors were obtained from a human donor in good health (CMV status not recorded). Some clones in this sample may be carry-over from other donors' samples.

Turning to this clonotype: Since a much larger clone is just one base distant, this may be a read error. CDR3 nucleotides: TGTGCCAGCAGCTTAGCGAGTAGCGGGGGGTTCAGCTCCTACAATAAGCAGTTCTTC. It specifies CASSLASSGGFSSYNKQFF. The rearrangement joins TRBV7-8 to TRBJ2-1; 10 bases are shared with TRBD2. This CDR3 spans 19 amino acids. Germline V gene sequence: CDR1 SGHVS, CDR2 FQNEAQ.

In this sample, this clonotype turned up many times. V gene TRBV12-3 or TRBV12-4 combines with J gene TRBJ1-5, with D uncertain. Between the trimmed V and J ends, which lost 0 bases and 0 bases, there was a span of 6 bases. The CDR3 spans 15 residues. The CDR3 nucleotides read TGTGCCAGCAGTTTAGCTACACTTAGCAATCAGCCCCAGCATTTT. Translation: CASSLATLSNQPQHF.

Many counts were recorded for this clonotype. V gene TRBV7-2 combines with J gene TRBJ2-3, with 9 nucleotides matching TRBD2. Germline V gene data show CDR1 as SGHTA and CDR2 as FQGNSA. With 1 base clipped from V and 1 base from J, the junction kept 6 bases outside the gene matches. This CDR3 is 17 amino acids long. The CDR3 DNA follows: TGTGCCAGCAGCTTAGGCGGGGGGGCCTATGGCACAGATACGCAGTATTTT. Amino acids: CASSLGGGAYGTDTQYF.

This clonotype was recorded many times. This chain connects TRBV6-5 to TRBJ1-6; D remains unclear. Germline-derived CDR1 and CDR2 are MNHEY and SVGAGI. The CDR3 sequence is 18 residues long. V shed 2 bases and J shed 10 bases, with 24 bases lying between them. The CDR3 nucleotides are TGTGCCAGCAGTTACGGCCCAACGGTGGGTGGGTTGGGCTCACCCCTCCACTTT. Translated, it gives CASSYGPTVGGLGSPLHF.

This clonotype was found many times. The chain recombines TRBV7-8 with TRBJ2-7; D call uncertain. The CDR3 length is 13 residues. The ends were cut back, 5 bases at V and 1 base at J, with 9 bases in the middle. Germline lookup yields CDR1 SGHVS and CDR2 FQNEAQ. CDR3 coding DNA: TGTGCCAGCAGCGTCGGCCAATCCTACGAGCAGTACTTC. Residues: CASSVGQSYEQYF.

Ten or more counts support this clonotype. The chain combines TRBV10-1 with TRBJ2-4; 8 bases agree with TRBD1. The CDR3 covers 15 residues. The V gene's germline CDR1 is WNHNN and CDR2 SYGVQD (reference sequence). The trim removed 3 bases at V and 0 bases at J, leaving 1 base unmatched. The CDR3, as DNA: TGCGCCAGCAGTGACAGGGGGCCAGCCAAAAACATTCAGTACTTC. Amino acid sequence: CASSDRGPAKNIQYF.

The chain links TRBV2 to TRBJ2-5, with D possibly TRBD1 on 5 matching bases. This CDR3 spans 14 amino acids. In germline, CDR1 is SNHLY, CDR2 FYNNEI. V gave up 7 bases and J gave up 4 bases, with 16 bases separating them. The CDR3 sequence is CASKLGPGRETQYF. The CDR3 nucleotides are TGTGCCAGCAAACTGGGGCCAGGTCGAGAGACCCAGTACTTC.

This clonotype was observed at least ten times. The CDR3 coding sequence is TGCGCCAGCAGTTGGGTAGCGGGGGGAGACAATGAGCAGTTCTTC. This codes for CASSWVAGGDNEQFF. The rearrangement uses TRBV10-2 and TRBJ2-1, with 10 bases that match TRBD2. In germline, CDR1 is WSHSY, CDR2 SAAADI. V lost 5 bases to trimming and J lost 5 bases; unmatched junction nucleotides: 6. The CDR3 is 15 amino acids.

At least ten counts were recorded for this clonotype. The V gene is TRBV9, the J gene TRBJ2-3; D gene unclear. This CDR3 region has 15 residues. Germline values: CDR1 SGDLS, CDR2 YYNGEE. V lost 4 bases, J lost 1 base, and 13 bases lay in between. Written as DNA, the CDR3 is TGTGCCAGCAGCCCGCTTTGGCTCCGCACAGATACGCAGTATTTT. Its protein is CASSPLWLRTDTQYF.

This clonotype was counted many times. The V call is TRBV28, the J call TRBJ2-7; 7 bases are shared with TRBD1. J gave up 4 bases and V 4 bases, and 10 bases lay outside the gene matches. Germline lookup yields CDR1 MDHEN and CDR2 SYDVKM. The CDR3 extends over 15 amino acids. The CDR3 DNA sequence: TGTGCCAGCAGTTCCGCCGGGACAGACTTATACGAGCAGTACGTC. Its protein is CASSSAGTDLYEQYV.

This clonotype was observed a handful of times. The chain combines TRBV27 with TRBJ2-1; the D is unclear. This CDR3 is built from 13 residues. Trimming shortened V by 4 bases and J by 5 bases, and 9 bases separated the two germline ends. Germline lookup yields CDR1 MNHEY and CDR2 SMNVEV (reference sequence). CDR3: CASSYMLNNEQFF. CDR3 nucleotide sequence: TGTGCCAGCAGTTACATGCTCAACAATGAGCAGTTCTTC.

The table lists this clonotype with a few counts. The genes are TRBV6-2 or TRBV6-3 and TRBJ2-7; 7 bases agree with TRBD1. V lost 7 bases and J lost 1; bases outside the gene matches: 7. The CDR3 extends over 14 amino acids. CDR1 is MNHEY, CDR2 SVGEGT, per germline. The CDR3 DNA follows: TGTGCCAGCATGTCAAGGGGGCAGTCCTACGAGCAGTACGTC. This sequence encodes CASMSRGQSYEQYV.

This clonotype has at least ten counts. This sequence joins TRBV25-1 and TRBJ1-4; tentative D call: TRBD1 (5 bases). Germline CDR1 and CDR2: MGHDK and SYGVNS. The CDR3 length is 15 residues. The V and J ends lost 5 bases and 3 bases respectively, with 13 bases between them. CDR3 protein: CASSQPGGANEKLFF. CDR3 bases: TGTGCCAGCAGTCAACCCGGGGGGGCTAATGAAAAACTGTTTTTT.

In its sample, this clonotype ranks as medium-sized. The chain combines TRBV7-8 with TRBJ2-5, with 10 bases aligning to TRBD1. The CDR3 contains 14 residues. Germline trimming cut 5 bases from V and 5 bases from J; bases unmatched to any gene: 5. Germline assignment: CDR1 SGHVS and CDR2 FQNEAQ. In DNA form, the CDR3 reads TGTGCCAGCAGCATCGGGACAGGGGTGGAGACCCAGTACTTC. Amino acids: CASSIGTGVETQYF.

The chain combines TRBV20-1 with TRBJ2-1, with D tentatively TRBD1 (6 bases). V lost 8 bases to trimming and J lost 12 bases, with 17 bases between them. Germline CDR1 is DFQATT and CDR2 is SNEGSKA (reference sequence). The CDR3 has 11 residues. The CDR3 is CSTETGLGQFF. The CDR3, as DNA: TGCAGTACTGAAACAGGGTTAGGGCAGTTCTTC.

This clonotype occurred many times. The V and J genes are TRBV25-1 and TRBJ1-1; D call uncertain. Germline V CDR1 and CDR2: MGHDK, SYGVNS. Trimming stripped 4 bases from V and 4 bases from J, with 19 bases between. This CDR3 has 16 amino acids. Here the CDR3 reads CASSVFEVGPLTEAFF. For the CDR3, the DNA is TGTGCCAGCAGTGTATTCGAGGTTGGTCCCCTCACTGAAGCTTTCTTT.

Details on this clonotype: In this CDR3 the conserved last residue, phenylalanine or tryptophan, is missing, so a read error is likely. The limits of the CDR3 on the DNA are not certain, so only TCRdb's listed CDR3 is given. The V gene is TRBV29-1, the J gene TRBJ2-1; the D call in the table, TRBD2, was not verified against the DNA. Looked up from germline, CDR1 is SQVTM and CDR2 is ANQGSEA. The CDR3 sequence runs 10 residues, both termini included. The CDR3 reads CSAGEAKGFS.

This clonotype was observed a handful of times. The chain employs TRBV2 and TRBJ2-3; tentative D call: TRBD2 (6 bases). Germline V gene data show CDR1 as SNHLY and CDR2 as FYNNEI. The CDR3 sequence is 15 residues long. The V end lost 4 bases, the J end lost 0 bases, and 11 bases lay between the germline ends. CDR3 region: CASSGGATSTDTQYF. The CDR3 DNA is TGTGCCAGCAGTGGCGGGGCGACTAGCACAGATACGCAGTATTTT. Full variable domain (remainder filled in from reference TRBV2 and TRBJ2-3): EPEVTQTPSHQVTQMGQEVILRCVPISNHLYFYWYRQILGQKVEFLVSFYNNEISEKSEIFDDQFSVERPDGSNFTLKIRSTKLEDSAMYFCASSGGATSTDTQYFGPGTRLTVL.

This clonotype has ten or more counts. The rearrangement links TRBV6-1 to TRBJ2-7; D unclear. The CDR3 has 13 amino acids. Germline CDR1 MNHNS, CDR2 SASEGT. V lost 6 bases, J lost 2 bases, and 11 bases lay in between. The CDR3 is CASRLQLPYEQYV. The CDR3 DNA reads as TGTGCCAGCAGACTACAGCTTCCCTACGAGCAGTACGTC.

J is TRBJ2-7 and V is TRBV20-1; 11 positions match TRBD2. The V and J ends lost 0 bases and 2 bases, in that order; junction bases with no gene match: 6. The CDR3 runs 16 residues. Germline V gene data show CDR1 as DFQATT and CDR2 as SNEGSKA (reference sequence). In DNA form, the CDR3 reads TGCAGTGCTAGAGACTCGACTAGCGGGGAAACCTACGAGCAGTACGTC. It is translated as CSARDSTSGETYEQYV.

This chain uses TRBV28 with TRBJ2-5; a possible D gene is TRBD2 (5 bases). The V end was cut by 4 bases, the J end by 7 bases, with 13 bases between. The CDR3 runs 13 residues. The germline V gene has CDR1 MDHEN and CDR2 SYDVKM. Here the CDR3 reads CASSSLALVTQYF. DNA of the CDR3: TGTGCCAGCAGTTCTTTAGCGTTGGTGACCCAGTACTTC.

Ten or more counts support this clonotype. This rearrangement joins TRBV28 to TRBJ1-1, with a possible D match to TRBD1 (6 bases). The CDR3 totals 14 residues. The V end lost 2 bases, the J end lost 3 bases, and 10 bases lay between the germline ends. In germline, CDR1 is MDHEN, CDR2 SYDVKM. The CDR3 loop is CASSLRTGYTEAFF. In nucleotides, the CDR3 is TGTGCCAGCAGTTTACGTACAGGGTACACTGAAGCTTTCTTT.